This T cell receptor beta chain was recovered during a study of shared clonotypes between healthy human individuals. Regarding the study as a whole: Relative to their counterparts shared across all four donors, non-shared clonotypes exhibited diminished generation probabilities.

There were no recent acute infections or vaccinations among the donors, who were healthy HIV-negative adults. The authors divided CD4+ cells into CD45RA+ naive and CD45RA-negative memory subsets. With respect to this clone: Its antigen is as yet unknown. The DNA is omitted, as the CDR3 cannot be located on it reliably, and the CDR3 follows TCRdb's listing.

It was 200 ng DNA, tens of thousands of T cell genomes, that sorted-subset replicate PCRs used. TCRdb keeps only in-frame clones here, not all; method: immunoSEQ multiplex PCR. The data contain more than 1,200,000 clones, just under 99% of them singletons. CDR1 is MDHEN, CDR2 SYDVKM, per germline. The CDR3 is 17 amino acids long, termini counted. The sample consisted of naive CD4+ T cells sorted from blood. Subset described: CD45RA+ positively selected. This receptor was obtained from a man in his thirties or forties in good health. This chain uses TRBV28 with TRBJ1-2; the table calls TRBD1, which could not be checked here. This CDR3 reads CASSSPRGLHLRFGDTF.